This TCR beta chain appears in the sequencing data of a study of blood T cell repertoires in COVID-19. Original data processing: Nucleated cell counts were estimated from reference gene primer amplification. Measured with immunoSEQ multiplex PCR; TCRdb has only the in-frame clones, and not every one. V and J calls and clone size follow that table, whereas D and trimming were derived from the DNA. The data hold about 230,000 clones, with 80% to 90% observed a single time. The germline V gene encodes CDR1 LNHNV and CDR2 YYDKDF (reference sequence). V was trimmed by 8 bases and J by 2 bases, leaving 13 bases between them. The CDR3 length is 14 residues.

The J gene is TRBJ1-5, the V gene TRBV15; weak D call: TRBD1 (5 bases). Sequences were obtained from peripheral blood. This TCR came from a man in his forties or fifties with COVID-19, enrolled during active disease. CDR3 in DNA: TGTGCCACCGGACGGGGAGGGGGCAATCAGCCCCAGCATTTT. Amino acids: CATGRGGGNQPQHF.